This is a list of T cell receptor beta chains from one sample in a study of cytomegalovirus exposure and HLA in healthy donors. Assay: immunoSEQ multiplex PCR; the TCRdb copy retains only in-frame clones and omits some. The sample consists of about 140,000 clones, around 80% of them appearing once. Sequenced: PBMCs. The source of these receptors is a man aged 45-65 years in good health and CMV-seronegative. The CDR3 runs from the conserved cysteine through the conserved F or W. D genes are given only for firm matches. The size entry is marked missing in some rows and otherwise reads once, few, many or a size class.

clone_size | j_call | v_call | d_call | cdr3_nt | cdr3_aa
. | TRBJ1-1 | TRBV9 | . | TGTGCCAGCAGCGTAGTCCACGACTCTGAAGCTTTCTTT | CASSVVHDSEAFF
few | TRBJ2-6 | TRBV29-1 | . | TGCAGCGTTGCGGGCAGGGGCGGCTCTGGGGCCAACGTCCTGACTTTC | CSVAGRGGSGANVLTF
. | TRBJ2-1 | TRBV7-9 | . | TGTGCCAGCAGCCTGTCCGGAGGCTCCTACAATGAGCAGTTCTTC | CASSLSGGSYNEQFF
. | TRBJ1-3 | TRBV7-2 | . | TGTGCCAGCAGCCCGGCGGGGGCGACTGGAAACACCATATATTTT | CASSPAGATGNTIYF
. | TRBJ2-3 | TRBV28 | TRBD2 | TGTGCCAGCAGCGAGGCTAGCGGGACCAAGAGAGATACGCAGTATTTT | CASSEASGTKRDTQYF
. | TRBJ2-1 | TRBV5-4 | TRBD2 | TGTGCCAGCAGCCCTAGCGGGAAAAACAATGAGCAGTTCTTC | CASSPSGKNNEQFF
. | TRBJ1-3 | TRBV5-1 | TRBD1 | TGCGCCAGCAGAACAGGGGGCGAGGCTGGAAACACCATATATTTT | CASRTGGEAGNTIYF
. | TRBJ1-2 | TRBV28 | . | TGTGCCCTACACGGAGCTAACTATGGCTACACCTTC | CALHGANYGYTF
. | TRBJ1-4 | TRBV4-1 | . | TGCGCCAGCAGCCAAGGTGGGGGCGGGGAAAAACTGTTTTTT | CASSQGGGGEKLFF
once | TRBJ2-7 | TRBV7-2 | TRBD2 | TGTGCCAGCAGCTTAACAAGGAGACTAGCGGGAGGCTCATACGAGCAGTACTTC | CASSLTRRLAGGSYEQYF
. | TRBJ1-3 | TRBV5-1 | TRBD1 | TGCGCCAGCAGCCCGGGACAGGGGGGAAACACCATATATTTT | CASSPGQGGNTIYF
. | TRBJ1-2 | TRBV6-1 | . | TGTGCCAGCAGTGAAGCGCTCGCGGGCTATGGCTACACCTTC | CASSEALAGYGYTF
. | TRBJ2-7 | TRBV6-5 | TRBD2 | TGTGCCAGCAGTTCACGAAATAGCGGGTTTTACGAGCAGTACTTC | CASSSRNSGFYEQYF
. | TRBJ1-1 | TRBV12-5 | . | TGTGCTAGTGGTTCACCAGGGGTGATGAACACTGAAGCTTTCTTT | CASGSPGVMNTEAFF
. | TRBJ1-5 | TRBV2 | . | TGTGCCAGCAGTGGATCTAATAGCAATCAGCCCCAGCATTTT | CASSGSNSNQPQHF
. | TRBJ2-1 | TRBV7-2 | TRBD2 | TGTGCCAGCAGCCGCCTAAGCGGGGTAGGGAATGAGCAGTTCTTC | CASSRLSGVGNEQFF
few | TRBJ2-7 | TRBV5-1 | TRBD2 | TGCGCCAGCAGCTGGGGGGAGGGCCTCGAGCAGTACTTC | CASSWGEGLEQYF
. | TRBJ2-7 | TRBV7-2 | TRBD1 | TGTGCCAGCAGCCCACAGACAGGGGTGATGTACGAGCAGTACTTC | CASSPQTGVMYEQYF
few | TRBJ2-5 | TRBV25-1 | TRBD2 | TGTGCCAGCAGTGACTTATTACGGGGGGGTCACCAAGAGACCCAGTACTTC | CASSDLLRGGHQETQYF
. | TRBJ2-1 | TRBV2 | . | TGTGCCAGCAGTGTCCGTAGCTCAACGTCCAATGAGCAGTTCTTC | CASSVRSSTSNEQFF
. | TRBJ2-7 | TRBV29-1 | . | TGCAGCGCCGCGCGCACAGACGAGCAGTACTTC | CSAARTDEQYF
. | TRBJ2-2 | TRBV7-9 | . | TGTGCCAGCAGCCCCCGGGGGTTGGGCGGCACCGGGGAGCTGTTTTTT | CASSPRGLGGTGELFF
. | TRBJ2-3 | TRBV7-9 | . | TGTGCCAGCAGCTTAGGGGCGCCAGATACGCAGTATTTT | CASSLGAPDTQYF
. | TRBJ2-3 | TRBV5-3 | TRBD2 | TGTGCCAGAAGCTTTCCGTCTAGCGGGGAGAAGTATTTT | CARSFPSSGEKYF
. | TRBJ2-3 | TRBV7-6 | . | TGTGCCAGCAGCTTAATAACCAATCTAGACACAGATACGCAGTATTTT | CASSLITNLDTDTQYF
once | TRBJ1-1 | TRBV18 | TRBD1 | TGTGCCAGCTCACCTGGGACAGGGGGCACTGAAGCTTTCTTT | CASSPGTGGTEAFF
. | TRBJ2-1 | TRBV30 | TRBD2 | TGTGCCTGGAGTGTCTTAGCGGGAGGGGCTGAGCAGTTCTTC | CAWSVLAGGAEQFF
. | TRBJ1-2 | TRBV7-9 | TRBD1 | TGTGCCAGCAGCCCGCGGGACAGGGGCACCTTC | CASSPRDRGTF
. | TRBJ1-6 | TRBV5-4 | TRBD1 | TGTGCCAGCAGCCTAGGACAGGGGGTTAATTCACCCCTCCACTTT | CASSLGQGVNSPLHF
. | TRBJ2-7 | TRBV6-6 | . | TGTGCCACAGGGGTCTCCTACGAGCAGTACTTC | CATGVSYEQYF
. | TRBJ1-3 | TRBV19 | . | TGTGCCAGTAGTATTTCAGACTCTGGAAACACCATATATTTT | CASSISDSGNTIYF
few | TRBJ2-1 | TRBV7-9 | . | TGTGCCAGCAGCCTGCCCCGACAAGCCTCCTACAATGAGCAGTTCTTC | CASSLPRQASYNEQFF
. | TRBJ1-1 | TRBV5-1 | TRBD1 | TGCGCCAGCAGCCCCCTGACAGGGCGGGTGACTGAAGCTTTCTTT | CASSPLTGRVTEAFF
. | TRBJ1-3 | TRBV2 | . | TGTGCCAGCACCTGGAGGAGTCGGGAATCTCCCGGAAACACCATATATTTT | CASTWRSRESPGNTIYF
. | TRBJ1-3 | TRBV28 | TRBD1 | TGTGCCAGCAGTTTCGCGGGACAGGGAACTGGAAACACCATATATTTT | CASSFAGQGTGNTIYF
. | TRBJ2-5 | TRBV6-4 | TRBD2 | TGTGCCAGCAGTGACCCCAGCGGGGGGCAGCACTTC | CASSDPSGGQHF
. | TRBJ1-6 | TRBV11-2 | . | TGTGCCAGCAGCTCGGGGGGTAGGGATTCACCCCTCCACTTT | CASSSGGRDSPLHF
. | TRBJ2-2 | TRBV19 | TRBD2 | TGTGCCAGTAGCCCGGGACTAAAGAACACCGGGGAGCTGTTTTTT | CASSPGLKNTGELFF
. | TRBJ2-6 | TRBV27 | TRBD1 | TGTGCCAGCAGTTTCAGCAGGGGGATGTCCTCTGGGGCCAACGTCCTGACTTTC | CASSFSRGMSSGANVLTF
. | TRBJ1-2 | TRBV6-1 | . | TGTGCCAGCAGTGAAGCTCTTGGCGGGGTATTCAATGGCTACACCTTC | CASSEALGGVFNGYTF
. | TRBJ2-5 | TRBV5-4 | . | TGTGCCAGCAGCTTGCGGGGGGCCCTCCAAGAGACCCAGTACTTC | CASSLRGALQETQYF
. | TRBJ2-3 | TRBV2 | TRBD2 | TGTGCCAGCAGTGAAGAGGGCGGGGGAGATACGCAGTATTTT | CASSEEGGGDTQYF
. | TRBJ1-6 | TRBV7-8 | TRBD1 | TGTGCCAGCAGCCGAGGACAGGTCGACCTTTCACCCCTCCACTTT | CASSRGQVDLSPLHF
. | TRBJ2-5 | TRBV7-6 | TRBD2 | TGTGCCAGCAGCTTAAGGACTAGCGGGAGTAGCCGAGAGACCCAGTACTTC | CASSLRTSGSSRETQYF
. | TRBJ2-2 | TRBV2 | . | TGTGCCAGCAGTGAGGAGGCAGTTCTCACCGGGGAGCTGTTTTTT | CASSEEAVLTGELFF
. | TRBJ2-1 | TRBV21-1 | . | TGTGCCAGCAGCCCCCCCGAAGGGGCCACGCGAAATGAGCAGTTCTTC | CASSPPEGATRNEQFF
few | TRBJ2-7 | TRBV29-1 | . | TGCAGCGTCCCGGGGGTCTACGAGCAGTACTTC | CSVPGVYEQYF
. | TRBJ1-2 | TRBV10-2 | TRBD1 | TGCGCCAGCAGTGACCCCGGGACAGGGGCCGGTGGCTACACCTTC | CASSDPGTGAGGYTF
. | TRBJ2-7 | TRBV19 | . | TGTGCCAGTAGTATATCGAGGGGGGGAGAGTCCGGCGAGCAGTACTTC | CASSISRGGESGEQYF
. | TRBJ1-2 | TRBV5-1 | TRBD1 | TGCGCCAGCAGCTCCGGGACAGGGATCGGCTACAACTTC | CASSSGTGIGYNF
. | TRBJ2-7 | TRBV27 | TRBD2 | TGTGCCAGTTTACGATGGAGCGGGGGTAGCGAGCAGTACTTC | CASLRWSGGSEQYF
. | TRBJ2-6 | TRBV5-4 | . | TGTGCCAGCAGCTTGGTTGGGCAGAGACCGTCTGGGGCCAACGTCCTGACTTTC | CASSLVGQRPSGANVLTF
. | TRBJ2-1 | TRBV30 | TRBD2 | TGTGCCTGGAGTGTCACTAGCGGGGTCGAGTTCTTC | CAWSVTSGVEFF
. | TRBJ2-1 | TRBV19 | TRBD1 | TGTGCCAGTAGCGACAGGGAGAATGAGCAGTTCTTC | CASSDRENEQFF
. | TRBJ2-3 | TRBV4-2 | TRBD2 | TGTGCCAGCAGCCAAGATATTGGACTAGCGGGGGGGAGCACAGATACGCAGTATTTT | CASSQDIGLAGGSTDTQYF
. | TRBJ1-5 | TRBV4-1 | TRBD1 | TGCGCCAGCAGCCAAGTGGACAGGGGAGGCAATCAGCCCCAGCATTTT | CASSQVDRGGNQPQHF
. | TRBJ2-4 | TRBV27 | . | TGTGGGGCGGGGCTAGCCAAAAACATTCAGTACTTC | CGAGLAKNIQYF
few | TRBJ1-1 | TRBV7-3 | . | TGTGCCAGCAGCTTAAGCGCGGGGGACACTGAAGCTTTCTTT | CASSLSAGDTEAFF
few | TRBJ1-4 | TRBV11-2 | . | TGTGCCAGCAGCCCCGGGACTCCTAATGAAAAACTGTTTTTT | CASSPGTPNEKLFF
. | TRBJ2-1 | TRBV7-3 | TRBD2 | TGTGCCAGCAGCCGGACTAGCGTCAATGAGCAGTTCTTC | CASSRTSVNEQFF